Following are 19 T cell receptor beta chains from one sample sequenced in a study of blood T cell repertoires in COVID-19. The assay was immunoSEQ multiplex PCR, and TCRdb's table has in-frame clones only and misses some. In the table there are over 200,000 clones, 65% to 85% of which are singletons. Sequenced sample: peripheral blood. The receptor source for this set is a man aged 80 or over with acute or convalescent COVID-19.

Concerning this clone: Other nucleotide sequences in the sample specify the same CDR3. The CDR3 nucleotides read TGTGCCAGTAGTATCGGGGACAGGGTGAATTCACCCCTCCACTTT. It encodes CASSIGDRVNSPLHF. This chain links TRBV19 with TRBJ1-6, with 9 nucleotides matching TRBD1. From germline, CDR1 is LNHDA and CDR2 SQIVND (reference sequence). The CDR3 extends over 15 amino acids. Losses at the gene ends were 3 bases for V and 7 bases for J; bases not matched to a gene: 4.

The rearrangement links TRBV28 to TRBJ2-7, with TRBD1 identical over 7 bases. J gave up 5 bases and V 6 bases, and 16 bases lay outside the gene matches. Per germline, CDR1 MDHEN and CDR2 SYDVKM. The CDR3 covers 16 residues. The CDR3 loop is CASRYRGSGGIHEQYF. As DNA, the CDR3 is TGTGCCAGCAGATACAGGGGTTCAGGGGGTATCCACGAGCAGTACTTC.

This clone was observed a handful of times. The CDR3 bases are TGTGCCAGCAGCGTAGAGGGCAGGGGGCGAGCTGGGGCCAACGTCCTGACTTTC. Translating gives CASSVEGRGRAGANVLTF. V gene TRBV9 combines with J gene TRBJ2-6, with 8 bases matching TRBD1. CDR3 length: 18 amino acids. V shed 0 bases, J shed 2 bases, and the junction held 7 bases outside the gene matches. Germline V gene sequence: CDR1 SGDLS, CDR2 YYNGEE.

The chain has TRBV24-1 and TRBJ1-4; possibly TRBD1 for D (6 bases). This CDR3 is 15 amino acids long. V was trimmed by 9 bases and J by 0 bases, leaving 13 bases between them. Germline V gives CDR1 KGHDR, CDR2 SFDVKD. CDR3 DNA: TGTGCCACCTCTTCAGGGGTCGCAACTAATGAAAAACTGTTTTTT. Its protein product is CATSSGVATNEKLFF.

The chain employs TRBV19 and TRBJ2-5, with D maybe TRBD1 (5 bases). Germline lookup yields CDR1 LNHDA and CDR2 SQIVND (reference sequence). The CDR3 totals 15 residues. Trimming removed 6 bases at V and 5 bases at J, with 19 bases between. The chain's CDR3 is CASSPDLWGRETQYF. The CDR3 bases are TGTGCCAGTAGCCCCGACCTATGGGGCCGGGAGACCCAGTACTTC.

This clone was seen just once. V usage is TRBV21-1 and J usage is TRBJ1-5; the table names TRBD1, a call not compared with the DNA. TRBV21-1 has pseudogene status. There are 15 residues in the CDR3. CDR3 protein: CASSKMSTAYQPQHF. The CDR3 DNA reads as TGTGCCAGCAGCAAAATGAGTACAGCTTATCAGCCCCAGCATTTT.

The CDR3 sequence is CASSTLRVYNEKLFF. CDR3 sequence (DNA): TGTGCCAGTAGTACCCTCAGGGTTTATAATGAAAAACTGTTTTTT. The chain recombines TRBV19 with TRBJ1-4, with TRBD1 as a possible D gene (5 bases). The CDR3 length is 15 residues. The ends were cut back, 4 bases at V and 4 bases at J, with 13 bases in the middle. Germline lookup yields CDR1 LNHDA and CDR2 SQIVND (reference sequence).

The V call is TRBV5-8, the J call TRBJ2-5, with 7 nucleotides matching TRBD2. The CDR3 is made up of 12 amino acids. V lost 2 bases to trimming and J lost 5 bases; unmatched junction nucleotides: 0. Germline loops: CDR1 SGHTS, CDR2 YDEGEE. CDR3 nucleotide sequence: TGTGCCAGCAGCTTCGGGGGGGAGACCCAGTACTTC. This encodes CASSFGGETQYF.

The chain joins TRBV4-1 to TRBJ2-1; tentative D call: TRBD2 (7 bases). CDR1 and CDR2 (germline): MGHRA, YSYEKL. The CDR3 length is 17 residues. V gave up 0 bases and J gave up 0 bases, with 12 bases separating them. The CDR3 protein is CASSQEGGPSSYNEQFF. The CDR3 nucleotides read TGCGCCAGCAGCCAAGAGGGGGGGCCTAGCTCCTACAATGAGCAGTTCTTC.

A few counts support this clone. The chain recombines TRBV27 with TRBJ1-2; the match to TRBD1 covers 10 bases. V shed 5 bases and J 4 bases; nucleotides not matched to a gene: 7. CDR1 is MNHEY and CDR2 is SMNVEV in the germline V gene (reference sequence). The CDR3 extends over 15 amino acids. The CDR3 DNA sequence: TGTGCCAGCAGTCCCCGGGACAGGGGAGGCTATGGCTACACCTTC. Amino acid sequence: CASSPRDRGGYGYTF.

Regarding this clone: The same CDR3 also results from other DNA sequences found in this sample. V and J are TRBV28 and TRBJ1-5; 9 bases align to TRBD1. CDR1 and CDR2 (germline): MDHEN, SYDVKM. This CDR3 is 16 amino acids long. Trimming removed 6 bases from V and 2 bases from J; junction bases left unmatched: 8. DNA for the CDR3: TGTGCCAGCAGCCCGGGGACAGGGTCACGCAATCAGCCCCAGCATTTT. It encodes CASSPGTGSRNQPQHF.

The rearrangement joins TRBV3-1 (or the pseudogene TRBV3-2) to TRBJ2-7; D gene uncertain. The CDR3 contains 14 residues. Germline V gene data show CDR1 as LGHDT and CDR2 as YNNKEL (reference sequence). Deletions cut 2 bases from V and 3 bases from J, with 11 bases between. The CDR3: CASSQFAASYEQYF. In DNA, the CDR3 is TGTGCCAGCAGCCAATTTGCGGCAAGCTACGAGCAGTACTTC.

This clone was found a few times. The CDR3 nucleotides read TGTGCCAGTAGTATTCGCGGGACCTACAATGAGCAGTTCTTC. This codes for CASSIRGTYNEQFF. The chain joins TRBV19 to TRBJ2-1; TRBD2 might be the D (6 bases). V lost 3 bases to trimming and J lost 2 bases, with 8 bases between them. CDR3 length: 14 residues. Germline CDR1 reads LNHDA; CDR2 reads SQIVND (reference sequence).

V and J are TRBV11-2 and TRBJ2-7, with D possibly TRBD1 on 6 matching bases. CDR3 length equals 13 residues. The V gene's germline CDR1 is SGHAT and CDR2 FQNNGV. Trimming left V 6 bases short and J 3 bases short, with 12 bases between. CDR3 region: CASRYGQNYEQYF. The CDR3 bases are TGTGCCAGCAGATACGGACAGAACTACGAGCAGTACTTC.

The gene calls are TRBV29-1 and TRBJ2-7; the match to TRBD1 covers 8 bases. From germline, CDR1 is SQVTM and CDR2 ANQGSEA. The ends lost 7 bases at V and 6 bases at J; junction bases unmatched: 5. The CDR3 consists of 11 residues. The CDR3 spells CSGTTGGEQYF. The CDR3 region has the DNA TGCAGCGGAACTACAGGGGGCGAGCAGTACTTC.

This sequence joins TRBV7-9 and TRBJ1-1; TRBD1 might be the D (6 bases). The V end lost 5 bases, the J end lost 9 bases, and 25 bases lay between the germline ends. The CDR3 runs 16 residues. Germline CDR1 SEHNR, CDR2 FQNEAQ (reference sequence). In DNA form, the CDR3 reads TGTGCCAGCAGCCCCGAGGCTCAGGGGCTCGTAGTAAAAGCTTTCTTT. Translated: CASSPEAQGLVVKAFF. The complete variable domain, with remaining parts taken from reference TRBV7-9 and TRBJ1-1, reads DTGVSQNPRHKITKRGQNVTFRCDPISEHNRLYWYRQTLGQGPEFLTYFQNEAQLEKSRLLSDRFSAERPKGSFSTLEIQRTEQGDSAMYLCASSPEAQGLVVKAFFGQGTRLTVV.

The V and J genes are TRBV5-1 and TRBJ2-5, with a possible D match to TRBD1 (6 bases). V lost 5 bases and J lost 1, with 12 bases in between. The CDR3 consists of 14 residues. Germline V CDR1 and CDR2: SGHRS, YFSETQ. The CDR3 region has the DNA TGCGCCAGCAGATCCGGACAGACCCAAGAGACCCAGTACTTC. It yields the protein CASRSGQTQETQYF.

The chain joins TRBV4-1 to TRBJ2-7; TRBD1 matches at 7 bases. Germline CDR1 MGHRA, CDR2 YSYEKL. CDR3 length: 15 amino acids. V was clipped by 4 bases and J by 4 bases; unmatched bases: 10. CDR3 nucleotides: TGCGCCAGCAGCCTCATAGGACAGGCAGGGTACGAGCAGTACTTC. Translation: CASSLIGQAGYEQYF.

This chain connects TRBV7-8 to TRBJ2-7; 7 bases match TRBD1. This CDR3 is 14 amino acids long. After removal of 4 bases from V and 3 bases from J, the junction contained 6 bases not matched to a gene. Germline assignment: CDR1 SGHVS and CDR2 FQNEAQ. CDR3 amino acids: CASSSTGWDYEQYF. The CDR3 bases are TGTGCCAGCAGCTCGACAGGGTGGGACTACGAGCAGTACTTC.